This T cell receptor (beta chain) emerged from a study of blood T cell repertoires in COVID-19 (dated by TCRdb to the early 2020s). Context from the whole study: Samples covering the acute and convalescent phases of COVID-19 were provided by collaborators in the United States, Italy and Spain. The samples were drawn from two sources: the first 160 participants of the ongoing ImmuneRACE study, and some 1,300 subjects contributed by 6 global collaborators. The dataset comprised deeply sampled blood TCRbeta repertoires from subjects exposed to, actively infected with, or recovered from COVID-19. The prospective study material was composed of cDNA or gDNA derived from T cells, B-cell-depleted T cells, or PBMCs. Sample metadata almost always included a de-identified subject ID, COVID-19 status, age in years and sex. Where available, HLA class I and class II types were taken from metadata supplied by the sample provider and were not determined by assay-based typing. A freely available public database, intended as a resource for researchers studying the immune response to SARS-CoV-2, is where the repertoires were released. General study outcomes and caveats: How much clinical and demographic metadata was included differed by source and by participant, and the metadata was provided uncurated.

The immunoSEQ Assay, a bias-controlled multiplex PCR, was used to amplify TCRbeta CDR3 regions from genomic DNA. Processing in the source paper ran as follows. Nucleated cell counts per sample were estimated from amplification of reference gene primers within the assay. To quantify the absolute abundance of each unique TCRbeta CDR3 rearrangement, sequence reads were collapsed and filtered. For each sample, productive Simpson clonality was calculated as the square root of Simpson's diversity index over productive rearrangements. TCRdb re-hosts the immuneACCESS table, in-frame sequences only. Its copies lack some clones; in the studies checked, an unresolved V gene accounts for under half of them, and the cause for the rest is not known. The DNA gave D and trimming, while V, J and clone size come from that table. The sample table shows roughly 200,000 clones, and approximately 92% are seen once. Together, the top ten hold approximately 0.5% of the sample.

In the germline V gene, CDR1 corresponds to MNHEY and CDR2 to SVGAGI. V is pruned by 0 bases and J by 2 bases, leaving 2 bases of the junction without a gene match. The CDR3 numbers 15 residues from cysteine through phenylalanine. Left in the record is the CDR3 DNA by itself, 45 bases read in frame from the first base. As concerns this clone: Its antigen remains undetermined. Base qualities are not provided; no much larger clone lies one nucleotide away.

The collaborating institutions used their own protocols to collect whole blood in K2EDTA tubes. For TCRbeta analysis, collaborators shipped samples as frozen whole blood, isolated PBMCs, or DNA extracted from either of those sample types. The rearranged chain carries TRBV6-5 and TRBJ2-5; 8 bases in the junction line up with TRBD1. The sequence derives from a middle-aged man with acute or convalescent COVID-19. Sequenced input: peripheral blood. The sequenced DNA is TGTGCCAGCAGTTACTCACGGACAGGGCAAGAGACCCAGTACTTC. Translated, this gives CASSYSRTGQETQYF.